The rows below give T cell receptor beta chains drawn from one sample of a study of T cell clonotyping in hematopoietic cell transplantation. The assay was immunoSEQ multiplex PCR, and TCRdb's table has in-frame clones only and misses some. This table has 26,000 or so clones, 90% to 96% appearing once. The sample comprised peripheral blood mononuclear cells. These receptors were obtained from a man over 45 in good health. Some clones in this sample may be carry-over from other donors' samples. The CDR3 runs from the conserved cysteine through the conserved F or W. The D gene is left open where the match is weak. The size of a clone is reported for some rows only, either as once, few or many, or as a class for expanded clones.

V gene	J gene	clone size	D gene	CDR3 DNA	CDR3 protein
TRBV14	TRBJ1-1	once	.	TGTGCCAGCAGTACGAGGGTTAAGTACACTGAAGCTTTCTTT	CASSTRVKYTEAFF
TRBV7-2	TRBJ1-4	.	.	TGTGCCAGCAGCACCGGGGGCGCTTCTAATGAAAAACTGTTTTTT	CASSTGGASNEKLFF
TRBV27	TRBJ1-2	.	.	TGTGCCAGCAGTTTTGGTCGGGGAAGTGACTATGGCTACACCTTC	CASSFGRGSDYGYTF
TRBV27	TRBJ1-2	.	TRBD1	TGTGCCAGCAGGGAACTGTGGGCAGGGGGGAAGGGCTACACCTTC	CASRELWAGGKGYTF
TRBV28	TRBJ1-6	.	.	TGTGCCAGCAGTTTATTCAGTAGGTCGTATTCACCCCTCCACTTT	CASSLFSRSYSPLHF
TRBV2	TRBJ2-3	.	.	TGTGCCAGCAGTGAAGGGGGGGAGTCTACGCAGTATTTT	CASSEGGESTQYF
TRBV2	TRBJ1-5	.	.	TGTGCCAGCAGTGAAGTCCATGGGTGGGATCAGCCCCAGCATTTT	CASSEVHGWDQPQHF
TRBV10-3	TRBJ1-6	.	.	TGTGCCATCAGTGAGTCGGGCAGGGGTCTTTATAATTCACCCCTCCACTTT	CAISESGRGLYNSPLHF
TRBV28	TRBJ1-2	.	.	TGTGCCAGCAGTTCGGGTGGCATTAAGGGCTACACCTTC	CASSSGGIKGYTF
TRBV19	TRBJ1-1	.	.	TGTGCCACCTCCACCGGGGCAGCCCCGAACACTGAAGCTTTCTTT	CATSTGAAPNTEAFF
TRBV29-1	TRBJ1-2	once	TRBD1	TGCAGCGTTAAACCGACAGGGAACGATGGCTACACCTTC	CSVKPTGNDGYTF
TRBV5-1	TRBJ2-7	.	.	TGCGCCAGCAGCTTGGTGACAGTGACCTACGAGCAGTACTTC	CASSLVTVTYEQYF
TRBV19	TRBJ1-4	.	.	TGTGCCAGTAGTAACAGGGAGGATGAAAAACTGTTTTTT	CASSNREDEKLFF
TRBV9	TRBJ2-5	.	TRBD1	TGTGCCAGCAGCGTGGGACAGGGGTCGAACGGAGAGACCCAGTACTTC	CASSVGQGSNGETQYF
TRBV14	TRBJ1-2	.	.	TGTGCCAGCAGCCAAGATTCCCCAGGGACCTTACGATATGGCTACACCTTC	CASSQDSPGTLRYGYTF
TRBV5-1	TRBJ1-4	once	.	TGCGCCAGCAGCTCCGGACACATTGCAACTAATGAAAAACTGTTTTTT	CASSSGHIATNEKLFF
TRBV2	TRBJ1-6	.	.	TGTGCCAGCAGGGCGTGGGCGTCGAATTCACCCCTCCACTTT	CASRAWASNSPLHF
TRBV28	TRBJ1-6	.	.	TGTGCCAGTGCGGGGGCCTCCTTCTATAATTCACCCCTCCACTTT	CASAGASFYNSPLHF
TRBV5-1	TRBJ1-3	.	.	TGCGCCAGCAGCCCCAGCAGGGGCGAAAACACCATATATTTT	CASSPSRGENTIYF
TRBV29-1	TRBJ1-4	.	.	TGCAGCGTGTTCAGTGCAACTAATGAAAAACTGTTTTTT	CSVFSATNEKLFF